These 16 T cell receptor beta chains came from one sample sequenced in a study of OX40 agonist ivuxolimab in advanced cancers. This table comes from immunoSEQ multiplex PCR, and its TCRdb copy is limited to in-frame clones, with some not included. The sample lists about 37,000 clones, approximately 80% occurring once. The sequencing here drew on CD4+ or CD8+ T cells sorted from blood, taken in a trial of the OX40 agonist ivuxolimab. The receptor set was obtained from an adult with an advanced solid tumor such as melanoma, head and neck, liver or kidney cancer.

Concerning this clone: The sample holds other DNA sequences that translate to the same CDR3. The chain employs TRBV15 and TRBJ2-6; D perhaps matches TRBD2 (6 bases). From germline, CDR1 is LNHNV and CDR2 YYDKDF (reference sequence). V was clipped by 0 bases and J by 4 bases, with 10 bases between them. The CDR3 is 16 amino acids. CDR3 protein: CATSRDGGTGANVLTF. CDR3 DNA sequence: TGTGCCACCAGCAGAGATGGAGGGACCGGGGCCAACGTCCTGACTTTC.

In this sample, this clone turned up a few times. The rearrangement links TRBV4-2 to TRBJ2-7; TRBD2 matches at 8 bases. The CDR3 extends over 12 amino acids. J was trimmed by 5 bases and V by 11 bases; bases with no gene match: 8. From germline, CDR1 is LGHNA and CDR2 YNFKEQ. DNA for the CDR3: TGTGCCTACAGGAGGCGGGAGGACGAGCAGTACTTC. This gives the protein CAYRRREDEQYF.

This clone was seen more than once but under ten times. The chain is built from TRBV19 and TRBJ2-1, with 9 nucleotides matching TRBD1. Germline V lookup: CDR1 LNHDA, CDR2 SQIVND (reference sequence). V lost 5 bases, J lost 4 bases, and 12 bases stayed unmatched. The CDR3 is 17 residues long. As DNA, the CDR3 is TGTGCCAGTAGTTTAACAGGGGGCGATAGCTTGTACAATGAGCAGTTCTTC. Translation: CASSLTGGDSLYNEQFF. Using reference TRBV19 and TRBJ2-1 for the parts outside the CDR3, the full variable domain is DGGITQSPKYLFRKEGQNVTLSCEQNLNHDAMYWYRQDPGQGLRLIYYSQIVNDFQKGDIAEGYSVSREKKESFPLTVTSAQKNPTAFYLCASSLTGGDSLYNEQFFGPGTRLTVL.

The CDR3 sequence is CASRLDRAGNQPQHF. The CDR3 nucleotides are TGTGCCAGCAGACTCGACCGGGCGGGGAATCAGCCCCAGCATTTT. This sequence joins TRBV7-8 and TRBJ1-5; D is ambiguous. This CDR3 region has 15 residues. V lost 6 bases, J lost 4 bases, and 16 bases lay in between. CDR1 and CDR2 (germline): SGHVS, FQNEAQ. Full variable domain (outside the CDR3, taken from reference TRBV7-8 and TRBJ1-5): GAGVSQSPRYKVAKRGQDVALRCDPISGHVSLFWYQQALGQGPEFLTYFQNEAQLDKSGLPSDRFFAERPEGSVSTLKIQRTQQEDSAVYLCASRLDRAGNQPQHFGDGTRLSIL.

In its sample, this clone was seen once. The rearrangement links TRBV7-6 to TRBJ1-1; D gene uncertain. The germline V gene has CDR1 SGHVS and CDR2 FNYEAQ. Between the trimmed V and J ends, which lost 5 bases and 10 bases, there was a span of 20 bases. The CDR3 loop spans 14 amino acids. CDR3 protein: CASSPLLPGAGAFF. CDR3 nucleotides: TGTGCCAGCAGCCCCCTCTTACCGGGAGCAGGAGCTTTCTTT.

The rearrangement uses TRBV5-1 and TRBJ2-1; 9 bases agree with TRBD1. This CDR3 comprises 16 residues. V dropped 0 bases and J dropped 4; count of bases not matched to a gene: 5. The germline gives CDR1 SGHRS, CDR2 YFSETQ. The CDR3 loop is CASSLGDRELYNEQFF. The CDR3, as DNA: TGCGCCAGCAGCTTGGGGGACAGGGAACTTTACAATGAGCAGTTCTTC. Using reference TRBV5-1 and TRBJ2-1 for the parts outside the CDR3, the full variable domain is KAGVTQTPRYLIKTRGQQVTLSCSPISGHRSVSWYQQTPGQGLQFLFEYFSETQRNKGNFPGRFSGRQFSNSRSEMNVSTLELGDSALYLCASSLGDRELYNEQFFGPGTRLTVL.

This clone appeared a single time. The genes are TRBV2 and TRBJ2-5; D unclear. CDR1 SNHLY and CDR2 FYNNEI come from the germline V gene. The CDR3 totals 14 residues. Deletions cut 9 bases from V and 5 bases from J, with 19 bases between. CDR3 DNA sequence: TGTGCCAGTAGGACGGTGGGTCTTGAGGAGACCCAGTACTTC. Protein product: CASRTVGLEETQYF.

J is TRBJ2-1 and V is TRBV2; 13 bases line up with TRBD2. CDR3 length equals 14 residues. Germline loops: CDR1 SNHLY, CDR2 FYNNEI. J gave up 9 bases and V 6 bases, and 5 bases lay outside the gene matches. The CDR3 DNA follows: TGTGCCAGCAGAGGACTAGCGGGGGTGGTTGAGCAGTTCTTC. As protein: CASRGLAGVVEQFF.

The chain has TRBV5-4 and TRBJ2-2, with 11 bases fitting TRBD1. In germline, CDR1 is SGHNT, CDR2 YYREEE (reference sequence). With 1 base clipped from V and 6 bases from J, the junction kept 2 bases outside the gene matches. The CDR3 is made up of 15 amino acids. In DNA, the CDR3 is TGTGCCAGCAGCTTGTTGGGACAGGGGGCCGGGGAGCTGTTTTTT. Its translation: CASSLLGQGAGELFF.

The genes are TRBV21-1 and TRBJ2-7; the table's D gene call, TRBD1, was not cross checked with the DNA. TRBV21-1 is tagged as a pseudogene. This CDR3 spans 16 amino acids. The CDR3 sequence: CASSIPGTGMVYEQYF. The CDR3 nucleotides are TGTGCCAGCAGCATACCCGGGACAGGGATGGTTTACGAGCAGTACTTC.

V usage is TRBV6-4 and J usage is TRBJ2-1; tentative D call: TRBD1 (6 bases). The V end lost 6 bases, the J end lost 11 bases, and 20 bases lay between the germline ends. The CDR3 contains 14 residues. From germline, CDR1 is MRHNA and CDR2 SNTAGT. CDR3 sequence: CASSPQDSQHQQFF. CDR3 in DNA: TGTGCCAGCAGCCCACAGGACAGCCAACACCAGCAGTTCTTC.

This chain connects TRBV9 to TRBJ2-7; 7 nucleotides line up with TRBD2. J gave up 2 bases and V 2 bases, and 7 bases lay outside the gene matches. CDR3 length: 15 residues. Germline V gene sequence: CDR1 SGDLS, CDR2 YYNGEE. The CDR3 nucleotides are TGTGCCAGCAGCGTTGGTCTAGCGGCTCCCTACGAGCAGTACTTC. Encoded protein: CASSVGLAAPYEQYF.

Of note for this clone: Other DNA sequences in the sample encode the same CDR3. DNA for the CDR3: TGTGCCAGCAGTTTATTAGGGCAGAACACTGAAGCTTTCTTT. Protein sequence: CASSLLGQNTEAFF. The rearrangement links TRBV27 to TRBJ1-1; D is ambiguous. This CDR3 has 14 residues. V was shortened by 1 base and J by 1 base, with 7 bases between the two germline ends. CDR1 is MNHEY, CDR2 SMNVEV, per germline (reference sequence).

The CDR3 spells CAIPQASAGELFF. The CDR3 DNA follows: TGTGCCATCCCCCAGGCTAGCGCTGGGGAGCTGTTTTTT. This sequence joins TRBV7-9 and TRBJ2-2, with D maybe TRBD2 (6 bases). The ends were cut back, 10 bases at V and 8 bases at J, with 17 bases in the middle. The CDR3 contains 13 residues. The germline CDR1 and CDR2 sequences are SEHNR and FQNEAQ (reference sequence).

As concerns this clone: Within the sample, other DNA sequences also encode this same CDR3. J is TRBJ1-1 and V is TRBV19; D is unclear. The CDR3 sequence is 12 residues long. V was pared by 3 bases and J by 1 base, with 3 bases between. CDR1 is LNHDA, CDR2 SQIVND, per germline (reference sequence). CDR3 residues: CASSIGNTEAFF. As DNA, the CDR3 is TGTGCCAGTAGTATCGGGAACACTGAAGCTTTCTTT.

This clone was found a few times. One end of the junction is discordant with germline, which a read error may explain. V and J are TRBV7-2 and TRBJ1-6; 7 bases map to TRBD1. Germline V gene data show CDR1 as SGHTA and CDR2 as FQGNSA. CDR3 length: 14 residues. The CDR3 loop is CASSDPGQLNNWDF. CDR3 nucleotides: TGTGCCAGCAGCGACCCGGGACAGCTAAATAATTGGGACTTT.